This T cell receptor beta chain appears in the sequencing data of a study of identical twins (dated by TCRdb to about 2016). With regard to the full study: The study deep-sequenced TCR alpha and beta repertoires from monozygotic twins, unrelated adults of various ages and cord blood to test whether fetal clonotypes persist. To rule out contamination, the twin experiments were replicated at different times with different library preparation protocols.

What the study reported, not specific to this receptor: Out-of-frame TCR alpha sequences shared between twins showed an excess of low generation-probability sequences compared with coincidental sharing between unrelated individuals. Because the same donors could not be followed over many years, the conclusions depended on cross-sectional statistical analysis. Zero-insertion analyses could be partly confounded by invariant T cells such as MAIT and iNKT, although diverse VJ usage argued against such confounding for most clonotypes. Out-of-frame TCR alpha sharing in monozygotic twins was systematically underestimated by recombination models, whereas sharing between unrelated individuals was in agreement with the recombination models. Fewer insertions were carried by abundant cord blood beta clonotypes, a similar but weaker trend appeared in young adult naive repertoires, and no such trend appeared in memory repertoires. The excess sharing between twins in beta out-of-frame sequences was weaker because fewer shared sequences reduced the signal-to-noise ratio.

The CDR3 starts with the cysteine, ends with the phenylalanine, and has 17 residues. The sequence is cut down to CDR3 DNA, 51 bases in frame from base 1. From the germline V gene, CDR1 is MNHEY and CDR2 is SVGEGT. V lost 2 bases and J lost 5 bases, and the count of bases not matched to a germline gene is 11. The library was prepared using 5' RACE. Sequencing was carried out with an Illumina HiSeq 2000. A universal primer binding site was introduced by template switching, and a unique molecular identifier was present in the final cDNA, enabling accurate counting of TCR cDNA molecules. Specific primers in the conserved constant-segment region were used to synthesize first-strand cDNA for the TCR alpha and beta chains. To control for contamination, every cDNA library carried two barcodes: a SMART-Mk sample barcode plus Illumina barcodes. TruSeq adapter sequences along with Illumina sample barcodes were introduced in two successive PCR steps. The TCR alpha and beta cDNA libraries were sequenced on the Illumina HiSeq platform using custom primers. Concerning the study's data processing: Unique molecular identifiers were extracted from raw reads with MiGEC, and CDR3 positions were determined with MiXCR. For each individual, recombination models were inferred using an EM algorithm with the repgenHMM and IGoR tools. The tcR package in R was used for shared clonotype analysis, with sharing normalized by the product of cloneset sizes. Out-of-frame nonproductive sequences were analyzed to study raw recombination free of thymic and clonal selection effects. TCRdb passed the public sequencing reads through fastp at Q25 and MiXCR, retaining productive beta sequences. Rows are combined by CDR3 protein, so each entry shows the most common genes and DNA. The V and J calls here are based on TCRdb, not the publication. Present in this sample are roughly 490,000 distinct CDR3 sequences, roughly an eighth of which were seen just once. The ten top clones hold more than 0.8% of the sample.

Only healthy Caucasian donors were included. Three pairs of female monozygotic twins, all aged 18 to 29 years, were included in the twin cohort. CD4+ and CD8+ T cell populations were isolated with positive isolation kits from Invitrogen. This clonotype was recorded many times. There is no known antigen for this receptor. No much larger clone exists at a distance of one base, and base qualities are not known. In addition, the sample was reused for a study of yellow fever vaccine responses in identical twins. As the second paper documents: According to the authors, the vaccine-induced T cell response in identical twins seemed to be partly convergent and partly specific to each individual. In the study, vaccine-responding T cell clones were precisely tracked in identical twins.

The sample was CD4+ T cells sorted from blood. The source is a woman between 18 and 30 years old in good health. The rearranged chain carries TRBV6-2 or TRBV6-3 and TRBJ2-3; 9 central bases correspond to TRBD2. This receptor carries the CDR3 CASSYRAGGPSQDTQYF. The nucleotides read TGTGCCAGCAGTTACAGGGCGGGAGGGCCATCTCAAGATACGCAGTATTTT.